This TCR beta chain was captured by sequencing in a study of blood T cell repertoires in COVID-19. Germline loops: CDR1 KGHDR, CDR2 SFDVKD. The germline V and J ends were trimmed by 5 bases and 4 bases, with 11 bases remaining between them. The CDR3 consists of 14 residues. Repertoires were generated with immunoSEQ multiplex PCR, while TCRdb's copy carries only in-frame clones and drops some. The sample includes approximately 190,000 clones, about 80% seen only once; the top ten take about 15%. The origin of this receptor is a man aged 30-40 years with active or convalescent COVID-19. V and J are TRBV24-1 and TRBJ1-5; D possibly corresponds to TRBD1 (5 bases). The specimen sequenced was peripheral blood. In DNA form, the CDR3 reads TGTGCCACCAGTGGGGCAAACAGGAATCAGCCCCAGCATTTT. It is translated as CATSGANRNQPQHF.